This T cell receptor (beta chain) was sequenced in a study of cytomegalovirus exposure and HLA in healthy donors. General study points: The availability of immune exposure information extended only to CMV serostatus. Most TCR sequences proved rare, with some public TCRs found in many donors. TCR association rates varied by HLA locus in a later analysis, with DRB1 highest and HLA-C lowest. The authors later found most CMV-associated TCR beta chains appeared HLA-restricted.

As for this clone: Its antigen is unidentified.

Researchers ran the PCR with 60 Vbeta and 13 Jbeta primers. The data were produced by immunoSEQ multiplex PCR, yet TCRdb's version contains in-frame clones alone and is incomplete. The table has 180,000 or so clones, about three quarters seen once. This clonotype was sampled from a female donor in good health and CMV-seronegative. Input material: PBMCs.

The CDR3 DNA sequence: TGTGCCAGCAGCTTTAGACAGATTTACACTGAAGCTTTCTTT. Translation gives CASSFRQIYTEAFF. V is TRBV7-2 and J is TRBJ1-1; TRBD1 might be the D (5 bases). Germline V gene data show CDR1 as SGHTA and CDR2 as FQGNSA. Trimming stripped 3 bases from V and 3 bases from J, with 11 bases between. This CDR3 comprises 14 residues.